A selection of T cell receptor beta chains follows, all from one sample in a study of molecular identifiers for immune sequencing clone quantification. TCRdb used MiXCR to reprocess the PCR reads, holding one entry per CDR3 protein. The table records about 12,000 distinct CDR3 sequences, less than 20% of them present only once. Material for sequencing was naive CD8+ T cells from blood, with Jurkat cell RNA spiked in. The receptors were gathered from a human donor in good health. Some libraries in this study had Jurkat cell RNA spiked in. Both conserved end residues are part of each CDR3. D genes are given only for firm matches. Expanded clones get a size class; other rows say once, few or many, or leave the size out.

J: TRBJ2-7; size: -; D: -; V: TRBV5-1; CDR3: CASSLELAAFYEQYF; DNA: TGCGCCAGCAGCTTGGAGTTAGCGGCGTTCTACGAGCAGTACTTC
J: TRBJ1-5; size: -; D: -; V: TRBV10-2; CDR3: CASSDGGFRQYNQPQHF; DNA: TGCGCCAGCAGTGACGGAGGGTTCAGACAGTACAATCAGCCCCAGCATTTT
J: TRBJ2-5; size: medium-sized; D: -; V: TRBV7-6; CDR3: CASSLAGIQETQYF; DNA: TGTGCCAGCAGCTTAGCGGGTATTCAAGAGACCCAGTACTTC
J: TRBJ2-3; size: medium-sized; D: -; V: TRBV4-2; CDR3: CASSQGYGISDTQYF; DNA: TGTGCCAGCAGCCAAGGGTACGGGATCTCAGATACGCAGTATTTT
J: TRBJ2-7; size: many; D: -; V: TRBV28; CDR3: CASSGSGTAGEQYF; DNA: TGTGCCAGCAGTGGATCCGGGACAGCGGGGGAGCAGTACTTC
J: TRBJ2-1; size: -; D: TRBD2; V: TRBV12-3/TRBV12-4; CDR3: CASGPGEGGYTEQFF; DNA: TGTGCCAGCGGGCCGGGGGAGGGAGGTTATACTGAGCAGTTCTTC
J: TRBJ2-7; size: medium-sized; D: TRBD2; V: TRBV7-8; CDR3: CASSKPGLEVEQYF; DNA: TGTGCCAGCAGCAAGCCTGGACTAGAGGTCGAGCAGTACTTC
J: TRBJ1-5; size: many; D: -; V: TRBV19; CDR3: CASSSTGSGNQPQHF; DNA: TGTGCCAGTTCATCCACAGGGTCTGGTAATCAGCCCCAGCATTTT
J: TRBJ1-1; size: many; D: -; V: TRBV19; CDR3: CASSGHWFEAFF; DNA: TGTGCCAGTAGCGGTCATTGGTTTGAAGCTTTCTTT
J: TRBJ2-7; size: -; D: TRBD1; V: TRBV7-9; CDR3: CASSLETGLLSYEQYF; DNA: TGTGCCAGCAGCTTAGAGACAGGGCTTCTCTCCTACGAGCAGTACTTC
J: TRBJ2-3; size: many; D: -; V: TRBV7-8; CDR3: CASSLGPDTQYF; DNA: TGTGCCAGCAGCCTAGGGCCAGATACGCAGTATTTT
J: TRBJ2-3; size: medium-sized; D: -; V: TRBV4-1; CDR3: CASSPKALVIPDTQYF; DNA: TGCGCCAGCAGCCCCAAGGCACTAGTGATCCCAGATACGCAGTATTTT
J: TRBJ1-5; size: medium-sized; D: -; V: TRBV5-5; CDR3: CASSFGTGSGDQPQHF; DNA: TGTGCCAGCAGCTTCGGTACAGGGTCAGGGGATCAGCCCCAGCATTTT
J: TRBJ2-2; size: medium-sized; D: TRBD2; V: TRBV11-3; CDR3: CASSPPGLAGDTGELFF; DNA: TGTGCCAGCAGCCCACCTGGACTAGCGGGAGACACCGGGGAGCTGTTTTTT
J: TRBJ1-5; size: medium-sized; D: -; V: TRBV6-1; CDR3: CASSGDVSSNQPQHF; DNA: TGTGCCAGCAGCGGGGACGTTTCTAGCAATCAGCCCCAGCATTTT
J: TRBJ2-5; size: many; D: -; V: TRBV5-4; CDR3: CASSLTGALQETQYF; DNA: TGTGCCAGCAGCTTGACGGGAGCCCTACAAGAGACCCAGTACTTC
J: TRBJ2-7; size: many; D: -; V: TRBV11-3; CDR3: CASSSSVYEQYF; DNA: TGTGCCAGCAGCTCATCCGTTTACGAGCAGTACTTC